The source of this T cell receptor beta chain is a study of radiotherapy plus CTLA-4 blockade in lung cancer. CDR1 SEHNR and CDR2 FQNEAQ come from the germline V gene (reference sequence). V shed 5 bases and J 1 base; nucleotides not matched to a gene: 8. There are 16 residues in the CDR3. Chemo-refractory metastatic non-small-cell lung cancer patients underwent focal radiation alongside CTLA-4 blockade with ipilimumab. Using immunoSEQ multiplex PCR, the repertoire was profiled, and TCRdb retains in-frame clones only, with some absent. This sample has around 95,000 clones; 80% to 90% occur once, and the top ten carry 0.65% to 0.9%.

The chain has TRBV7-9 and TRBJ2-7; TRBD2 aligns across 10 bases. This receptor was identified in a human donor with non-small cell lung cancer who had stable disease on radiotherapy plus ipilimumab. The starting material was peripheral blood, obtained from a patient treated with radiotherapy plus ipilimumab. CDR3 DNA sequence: TGTGCCAGCAGCAATCAACTAGCGGGGTCTTCCTACGAGCAGTACTTC. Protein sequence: CASSNQLAGSSYEQYF.